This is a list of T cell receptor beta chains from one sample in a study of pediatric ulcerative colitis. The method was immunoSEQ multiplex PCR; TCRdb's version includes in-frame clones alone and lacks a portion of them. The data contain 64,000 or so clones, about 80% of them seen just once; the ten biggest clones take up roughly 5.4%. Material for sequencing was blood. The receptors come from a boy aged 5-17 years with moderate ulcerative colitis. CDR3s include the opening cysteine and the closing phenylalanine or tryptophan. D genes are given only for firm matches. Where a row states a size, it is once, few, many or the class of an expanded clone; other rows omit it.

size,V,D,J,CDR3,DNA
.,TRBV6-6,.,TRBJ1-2,CASSYTGTRVGYTF,TGTGCCAGCAGTTACACGGGTACGAGGGTCGGCTACACCTTC
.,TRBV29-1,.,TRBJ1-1,CSVAAASQTRYTEAFF,TGCAGCGTGGCGGCCGCGTCACAGACTAGGTACACTGAAGCTTTCTTT
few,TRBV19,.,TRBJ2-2,CASSIDHTTGELFF,TGTGCCAGTAGTATAGATCACACCACCGGGGAGCTGTTTTTT
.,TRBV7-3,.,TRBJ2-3,CASSLLRLPDTQYF,TGTGCCAGCAGCTTACTTCGACTTCCAGATACGCAGTATTTT
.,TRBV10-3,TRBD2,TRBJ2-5,CAISESTSTETQYF,TGTGCCATCAGTGAGTCGACTAGCACGGAGACCCAGTACTTC
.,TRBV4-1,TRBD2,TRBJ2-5,CASSLLGGGQETQYF,TGCGCCAGCAGCCTGCTCGGGGGGGGGCAGGAGACCCAGTACTTC
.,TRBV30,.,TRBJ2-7,CAWSPSGGGSYEQYF,TGTGCCTGGAGTCCCTCTGGCGGGGGCAGCTACGAGCAGTACTTC
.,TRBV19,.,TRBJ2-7,CASSMGELHYF,TGTGCCAGTAGTATGGGGGAATTACACTACTTC
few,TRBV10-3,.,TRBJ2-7,CAISATSSYEQYF,TGTGCCATCAGTGCAACTAGCTCCTACGAGCAGTACTTC
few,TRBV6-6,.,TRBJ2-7,CASSYAGLYEQYF,TGTGCCAGCAGTTACGCGGGCCTCTACGAGCAGTACTTC
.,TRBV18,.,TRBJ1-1,CASSPGDIKAFF,TGTGCCAGCTCACCGGGGGACATCAAAGCTTTCTTT
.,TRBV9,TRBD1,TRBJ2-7,CASSETEDRVATGEQYF,TGTGCCAGCAGCGAGACCGAGGACAGGGTTGCTACCGGAGAGCAGTACTTC
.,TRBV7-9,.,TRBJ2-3,CASSWTVSSSTDTQYF,TGTGCCAGCAGCTGGACTGTAAGTTCAAGCACAGATACGCAGTATTTT
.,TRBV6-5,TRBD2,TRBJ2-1,CASRGLAGGPDEQFF,TGTGCCAGCAGAGGACTAGCGGGAGGGCCCGATGAGCAGTTCTTC
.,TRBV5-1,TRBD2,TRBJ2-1,CASSLEGLADFYNEQFF,TGCGCCAGCAGCTTGGAGGGACTAGCGGACTTCTACAATGAGCAGTTCTTC
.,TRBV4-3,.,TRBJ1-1,CASSQDSDREAFF,TGCGCCAGCAGCCAAGATTCCGACAGAGAAGCTTTCTTT
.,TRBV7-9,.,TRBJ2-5,CASSLDRRQETQYF,TGTGCCAGCAGCTTAGACAGGCGCCAAGAGACCCAGTACTTC
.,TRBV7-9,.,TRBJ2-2,CASSFLGWDAGELFF,TGTGCCAGCAGCTTTTTAGGGTGGGACGCCGGGGAGCTGTTTTTT
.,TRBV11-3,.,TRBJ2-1,CASSLEASINEQFF,TGTGCCAGCAGCTTAGAGGCTAGCATCAATGAGCAGTTCTTC
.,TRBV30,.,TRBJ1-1,CAWSVLGNTEAFF,TGTGCCTGGAGTGTCCTGGGGAACACTGAAGCTTTCTTT
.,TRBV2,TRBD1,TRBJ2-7,CASNRDSHYEQYF,TGTGCCAGCAACCGGGACAGCCACTACGAGCAGTACTTC
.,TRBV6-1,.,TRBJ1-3,CASSESRDRNTIYF,TGTGCCAGCAGTGAATCCAGGGACAGAAACACCATATATTTT
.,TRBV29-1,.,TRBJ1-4,CSVGEPPREEKLFF,TGCAGCGTAGGGGAGCCACCGAGGGAGGAAAAACTGTTTTTT
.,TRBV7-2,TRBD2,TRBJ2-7,CASSLGSGSNEQYF,TGTGCCAGCAGCTTAGGGAGCGGGAGTAACGAGCAGTACTTC
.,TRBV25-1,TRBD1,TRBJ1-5,CASSPGQGHQPQHF,TGTGCCAGCAGTCCAGGACAGGGGCATCAGCCCCAGCATTTT
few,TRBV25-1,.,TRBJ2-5,CASSELGQETQYF,TGTGCCAGCAGTGAATTGGGTCAAGAGACCCAGTACTTC
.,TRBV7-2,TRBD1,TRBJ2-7,CASSYGTGDYEQYF,TGTGCCAGCAGCTACGGGACAGGGGACTACGAGCAGTACTTC
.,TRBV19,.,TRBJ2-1,CASSIRSGSYNEQFF,TGTGCCAGTAGTATAAGAAGCGGTTCCTACAATGAGCAGTTCTTC
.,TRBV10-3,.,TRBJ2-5,CAIGGGYQETQYF,TGTGCCATCGGTGGTGGGTACCAAGAGACCCAGTACTTC
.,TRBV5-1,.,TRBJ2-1,CASSWGVPRPRGEQFF,TGCGCCAGCAGCTGGGGGGTACCGAGACCCAGAGGTGAGCAGTTCTTC
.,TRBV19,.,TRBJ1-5,CASRGWGRVNQPQHF,TGTGCCAGTAGGGGATGGGGGAGAGTAAATCAGCCCCAGCATTTT
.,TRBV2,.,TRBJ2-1,CASSSGGYNEQFF,TGTGCCAGCAGCTCAGGAGGGTACAATGAGCAGTTCTTC
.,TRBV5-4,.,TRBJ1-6,CASSPQENSPLHF,TGTGCCAGCAGCCCACAAGAGAATTCACCCCTCCACTTT
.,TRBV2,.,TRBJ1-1,CASTPSAFMNTEAFF,TGTGCCAGCACCCCTTCCGCTTTCATGAACACTGAAGCTTTCTTT
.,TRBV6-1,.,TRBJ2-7,CASSGPFKGGYEQYF,TGTGCCAGCAGTGGCCCCTTCAAAGGGGGCTACGAGCAGTACTTC
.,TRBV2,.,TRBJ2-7,CASRWTYSYEQYF,TGTGCCAGCCGATGGACGTACTCCTACGAGCAGTACTTC
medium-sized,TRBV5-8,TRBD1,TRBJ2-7,CASSSLRQGKTYEQYF,TGTGCCAGCAGCTCACTTCGACAGGGGAAGACCTACGAGCAGTACTTC
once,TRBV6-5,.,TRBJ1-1,CASSYGPNTEAFF,TGTGCCAGCAGTTACGGACCGAACACTGAAGCTTTCTTT
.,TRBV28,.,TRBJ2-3,CASSFRRSTDTQYF,TGTGCCAGCAGTTTTCGACGGAGCACAGATACGCAGTATTTT
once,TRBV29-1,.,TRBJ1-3,CSVELTGFSGNTIYF,TGCAGCGTTGAGCTTACTGGTTTCTCTGGAAACACCATATATTTT
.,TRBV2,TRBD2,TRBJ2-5,CASSEGLIAGANKETQYF,TGTGCCAGCAGTGAAGGACTGATAGCGGGGGCTAATAAGGAGACCCAGTACTTC
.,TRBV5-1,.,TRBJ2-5,CASSLDGGTETQYF,TGCGCCAGCAGCTTGGACGGCGGGACAGAGACCCAGTACTTC
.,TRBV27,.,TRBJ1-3,CASSFLSGAGNTIYF,TGTGCCAGCAGTTTTCTTAGCGGGGCTGGAAACACCATATATTTT
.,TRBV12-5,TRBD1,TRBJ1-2,CASGPPQGDYGYTF,TGTGCTAGTGGCCCCCCGCAGGGGGACTATGGCTACACCTTC
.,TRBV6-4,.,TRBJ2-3,CASSVKGASTDTQYF,TGTGCCAGCAGTGTAAAAGGCGCTAGCACAGATACGCAGTATTTT
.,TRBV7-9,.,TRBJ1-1,CASSFSEAFF,TGTGCCAGCAGCTTCTCTGAAGCTTTCTTT
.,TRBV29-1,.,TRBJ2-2,CSVVATAAGELFF,TGCAGCGTCGTAGCGACGGCGGCCGGGGAGCTGTTTTTT
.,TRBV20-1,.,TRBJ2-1,CSASWGEQFF,TGCAGTGCTAGTTGGGGTGAGCAGTTCTTC
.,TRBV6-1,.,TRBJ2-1,CASSEEFPYSTYNEQFF,TGTGCCAGCAGTGAAGAATTCCCGTACTCGACCTACAATGAGCAGTTCTTC
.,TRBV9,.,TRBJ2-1,CASSVARKNEQFF,TGTGCCAGCAGCGTAGCCAGGAAAAATGAGCAGTTCTTC
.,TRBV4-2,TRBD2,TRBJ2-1,CASSQGVLAGVSYNEQFF,TGTGCCAGCAGCCAAGGGGTACTAGCGGGAGTCTCCTACAATGAGCAGTTCTTC
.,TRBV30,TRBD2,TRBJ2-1,CAWIPSSGLAVFNEQFF,TGTGCCTGGATTCCTTCCTCGGGACTAGCGGTTTTCAATGAGCAGTTCTTC
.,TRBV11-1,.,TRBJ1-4,CASSLRQATNEKLFF,TGTGCCAGCAGCCTCCGCCAGGCAACTAATGAAAAACTGTTTTTT
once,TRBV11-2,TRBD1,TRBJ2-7,CASSLDLGTGLYEQYF,TGTGCCAGCAGCTTAGATCTGGGGACAGGGTTGTACGAGCAGTACTTC
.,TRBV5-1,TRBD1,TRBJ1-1,CASSLPRQGLTEAFF,TGCGCCAGCAGCTTGCCTAGACAGGGGCTCACTGAAGCTTTCTTT
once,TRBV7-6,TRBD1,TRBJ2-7,CASSPTGTASYEQYF,TGTGCCAGCAGCCCAACCGGGACAGCCTCCTACGAGCAGTACTTC
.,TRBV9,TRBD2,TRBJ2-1,CASSVAGGPSYNEQFF,TGTGCCAGCAGCGTAGCGGGGGGGCCCTCCTACAATGAGCAGTTCTTC
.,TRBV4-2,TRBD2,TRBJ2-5,CASSQASGLARAQETQYF,TGTGCCAGCAGCCAAGCCTCAGGACTAGCGAGAGCCCAAGAGACCCAGTACTTC